The 9 T cell receptor beta chains below were found in one sample sequenced in a study of CD8 T cells in ankylosing spondylitis. MiXCR, run by TCRdb on the 5' RACE reads, gives a single entry per CDR3 protein. Here the sample spans roughly 91,000 distinct CDR3 sequences, almost 8.5% being singletons. The specimen was blood, either unsorted or a sorted T cell fraction (not recorded which). The receptor source for this set is a male donor with ankylosing spondylitis or in good health (not recorded which).

This clonotype has at least ten counts. V is TRBV20-1 and J is TRBJ2-5, with 8 bases aligning to TRBD2. The CDR3 totals 19 residues. Germline values: CDR1 DFQATT, CDR2 SNEGSKA (reference sequence). The junction had 16 bases not matched to a gene; V was cut back by 0 bases and J by 1 base. The chain's CDR3 is CSARDYLGGGRPFQETQYF. As DNA, the CDR3 is TGCAGTGCTAGAGATTATCTCGGGGGCGGGAGGCCCTTCCAAGAGACCCAGTACTTC.

Notes on this clonotype: A much larger clone is a single base away; this may be a read error. The CDR3: CASPNRFSSLYEQYF. In nucleotides, the CDR3 is TGTGCCAGCCCAAACAGGTTCTCGTCCCTCTACGAGCAGTACTTC. V usage is TRBV14 and J usage is TRBJ2-7; D is possibly TRBD1 (5 bases). The V gene's germline CDR1 is SGHDN and CDR2 FVKESK. This CDR3 region has 15 residues. The V end was cut by 8 bases, the J end by 3 bases, with 20 bases between.

This clonotype was detected many times. The V and J genes are TRBV5-4 and TRBJ1-1; D is possibly TRBD1 (6 bases). With 2 bases removed from V and 7 bases from J, the gap between germline ends came to 12 bases. The length of the CDR3 is 13 residues. Germline V gives CDR1 SGHNT, CDR2 YYREEE (reference sequence). Here the CDR3 DNA reads TGTGCCAGCAGCTTCGGACAGACCTTTGAAGCTTTCTTT. Translating it yields CASSFGQTFEAFF.

This clonotype was seen repeatedly, ten times or more. This chain connects TRBV20-1 to TRBJ2-5; TRBD2 matches 11 bases. The CDR3 has 16 residues. Germline V gene sequence: CDR1 DFQATT, CDR2 SNEGSKA (reference sequence). V was pared by 0 bases and J by 2 bases, with 5 bases of the junction left unmatched. The CDR3 region has the DNA TGCAGTGCTAGAGAAAATAGCGGGAGGGCTCAAGAGACCCAGTACTTC. Translation gives CSARENSGRAQETQYF.

This clonotype was recorded a few times. The J gene is TRBJ1-2, the V gene TRBV27; 8 bases are a match to TRBD1. CDR1 is MNHEY and CDR2 is SMNVEV in the germline V gene (reference sequence). CDR3 length equals 16 residues. The CDR3 sequence is CDFGREDQGAGHGYTF. CDR3 bases: TGTGATTTTGGTAGGGAGGATCAGGGGGCAGGTCATGGCTACACCTTC.

This clonotype was detected ten times or more. The chain joins TRBV20-1 to TRBJ2-7; TRBD2 matches 13 bases. This CDR3 contains 14 residues. Trimming removed 4 bases from V and 2 bases from J; junction bases left unmatched: 2. In germline, CDR1 is DFQATT, CDR2 SNEGSKA (reference sequence). Here the CDR3 reads CSAIGTSGTYEQYF. The DNA for the CDR3 is TGCAGTGCTATAGGGACTAGCGGGACCTACGAGCAGTACTTC.

Ten or more counts support this clonotype. The chain joins TRBV6-2 or TRBV6-3 to TRBJ2-7; maybe TRBD1 (5 bases). CDR1 is MNHEY, CDR2 SVGEGT, per germline. The CDR3 is 15 residues long. Trimming shortened V by 2 bases and J by 2 bases, and 13 bases separated the two germline ends. The CDR3 spells CASSYARQRPYEQYF. CDR3 bases: TGTGCCAGCAGTTACGCTCGACAGAGACCCTACGAGCAGTACTTC.

This clonotype appeared many times. V is TRBV3-1 and J is TRBJ2-1; 14 bases agree with TRBD2. CDR3 length equals 16 residues. CDR1 LGHDT and CDR2 YNNKEL come from the germline V gene (reference sequence). V shed 4 bases, J shed 11 bases, and the junction held 10 bases outside the gene matches. CDR3 DNA sequence: TGTGCCAGCAGCCGGCCCCCGGGACTAGCGGGGGAGAAGCAGTTCTTC. This encodes CASSRPPGLAGEKQFF.

This clonotype occurred many times. The genes are TRBV18 and TRBJ2-7, with 8 bases identical to TRBD2. The CDR3 sequence is 16 residues long. Trimming removed 1 base from V and 0 bases from J; junction bases left unmatched: 5. Germline V gene sequence: CDR1 KGHSH, CDR2 LQKENI. DNA for the CDR3: TGTGCCAGCTCACCACAACGGGGGGGATTCTCCTACGAGCAGTACTTC. Encoded protein: CASSPQRGGFSYEQYF. Full variable domain (missing parts from reference TRBV18 and TRBJ2-7): NAGVMQNPRHLVRRRGQEARLRCSPMKGHSHVYWYRQLPEEGLKFMVYLQKENIIDESGMPKERFSAEFPKEGPSILRIQQVVRGDSAAYFCASSPQRGGFSYEQYFGPGTRLTVT.